Listed below are T cell receptor beta chains from one sample, sequenced in a study of blood T cell repertoires in COVID-19. Profiled with immunoSEQ multiplex PCR; TCRdb holds only in-frame clones, not every one. The data hold under 100,000 clones, with 70% to 90% observed a single time. What was sequenced was peripheral blood. The receptors here all came from a human donor in a cohort sampled during active COVID-19. CDR3s include the opening cysteine and the closing phenylalanine or tryptophan.

CASNPGQAVFEQYF	TRBV6-5	TRBJ2-7
CASSQDRSSEKLFF	TRBV3-1/TRBV3-2	TRBJ1-4
CASSFQGPNTEAFF	TRBV7-9	TRBJ1-1
CASSADPGTAYGYTF	TRBV5-1	TRBJ1-2
CASSYGTGGYEQYF	TRBV6-6	TRBJ2-7
CASSVGRRNTEAFF	TRBV9	TRBJ1-1
CATSDAAANYGYTF	TRBV24-1	TRBJ1-2
CASSSDRSDSPLHF	TRBV5-4	TRBJ1-6
CASSLGGRETQYF	TRBV7-9	TRBJ2-5
CASSYVQGSKYNSPLHF	TRBV6-2/TRBV6-3	TRBJ1-6
CASSQVGQGAGGYTF	TRBV3-1/TRBV3-2	TRBJ1-2
CASSPVGQRFRETQYF	TRBV27	TRBJ2-5
CASSQVQGAHTIYF	TRBV3-1/TRBV3-2	TRBJ1-3
CASSRGGAAHEQYF	TRBV28	TRBJ2-7
CATLRQGAEGYTF	TRBV10-3	TRBJ1-2
CAWSQTGLHSNQPQHF	TRBV30	TRBJ1-5
CASSTRQAYYGYTF	TRBV5-6	TRBJ1-2
CARSFERLYGYTF	TRBV5-3	TRBJ1-2
CASSMRGIGYTF	TRBV4-1	TRBJ1-2
CASYAGNRGGNTGELFF	TRBV5-1	TRBJ2-2
CASSLGGELNIQYF	TRBV5-1	TRBJ2-4
CASSPKVRGEAFF	TRBV18	TRBJ1-1
CASSRTGTDLGGELFF	TRBV7-6	TRBJ2-2
CASSPKPEYGYTF	TRBV18	TRBJ1-2
CASSQSAGGYYGYTF	TRBV23-1	TRBJ1-2
CASSPRPGGLGLYEQYF	TRBV11-2	TRBJ2-7
CASSQDLVATNEKLFF	TRBV4-2	TRBJ1-4
CASKNGVNTEAFF	TRBV7-8	TRBJ1-1